This T cell receptor beta chain was recorded in a study of T cell repertoires in cytomegalovirus infection. Turning to the study itself: TCR beta signatures that were public indicated CMV infection and matching HLA type.

TCRdb passed the reads through MiXCR, listing each CDR3 protein once. The table shows some 920,000 distinct CDR3 sequences, with about a third occurring only once. This clonotype occurred many times. Antigen unknown. This CDR3 is built from 16 residues. V lost 0 bases, J lost 2 bases, and 5 bases stayed unmatched. Germline V CDR1 and CDR2: SGHTA, FQGNSA. Broader study findings: Summed public TCR beta family frequency identified CMV carriers bearing the relevant HLA.

The specimen comprised cultured CD8+ T cells from PBMCs, sampled from culture after CMV antigen stimulation. This clonotype was obtained from a human donor in good health (CMV status not recorded). Some clones in this sample may be carry-over from other donors' samples. The rearrangement links TRBV7-2 to TRBJ2-5, with TRBD1 identical over 8 bases. The CDR3 is CASSLATGGDQETQYF. The CDR3 coding sequence is TGTGCCAGCAGCTTAGCCACAGGGGGAGATCAAGAGACCCAGTACTTC.